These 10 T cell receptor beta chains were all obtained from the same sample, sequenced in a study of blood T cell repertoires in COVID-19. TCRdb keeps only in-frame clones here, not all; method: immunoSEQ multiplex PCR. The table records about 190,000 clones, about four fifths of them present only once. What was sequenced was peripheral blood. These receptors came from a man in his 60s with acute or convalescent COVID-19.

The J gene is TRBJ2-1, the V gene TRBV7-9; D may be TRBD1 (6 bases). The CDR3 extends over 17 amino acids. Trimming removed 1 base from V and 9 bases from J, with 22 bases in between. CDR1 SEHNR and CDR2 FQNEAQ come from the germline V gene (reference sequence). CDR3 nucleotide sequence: TGTGCCAGCAGCTTAGGGTTCCGGGACAAGGGAACGAGTGAGCAGTTCTTC. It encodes CASSLGFRDKGTSEQFF.

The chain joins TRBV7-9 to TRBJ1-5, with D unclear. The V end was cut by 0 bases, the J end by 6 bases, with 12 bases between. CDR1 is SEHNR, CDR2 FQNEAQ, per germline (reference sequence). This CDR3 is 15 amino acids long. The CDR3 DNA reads TGTGCCAGCAGCTTAGCCGGTCCGGTTAGTCAGCCCCAGCATTTT. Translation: CASSLAGPVSQPQHF. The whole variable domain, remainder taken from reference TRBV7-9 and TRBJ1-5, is DTGVSQNPRHKITKRGQNVTFRCDPISEHNRLYWYRQTLGQGPEFLTYFQNEAQLEKSRLLSDRFSAERPKGSFSTLEIQRTEQGDSAMYLCASSLAGPVSQPQHFGDGTRLSIL.

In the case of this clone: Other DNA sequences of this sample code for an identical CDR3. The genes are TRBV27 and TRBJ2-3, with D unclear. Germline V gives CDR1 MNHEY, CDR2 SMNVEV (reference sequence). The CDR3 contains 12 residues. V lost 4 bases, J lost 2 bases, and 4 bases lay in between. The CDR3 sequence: CASSSYTDTQYF. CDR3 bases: TGTGCCAGCAGTTCGTACACAGATACGCAGTATTTT.

CDR3 sequence (DNA): TGTGCCAGCAGCTTCGGGGCAGGGGGCTATCAGCCCCAGCATTTT. This codes for CASSFGAGGYQPQHF. J is TRBJ1-5 and V is TRBV7-8; 8 nucleotides align to TRBD1. J lost 5 bases, V lost 3 bases, and 6 bases had no gene match. The CDR3 extends over 15 amino acids. Germline CDR1 and CDR2: SGHVS and FQNEAQ. The full variable domain, completed using reference TRBV7-8 and TRBJ1-5, is GAGVSQSPRYKVAKRGQDVALRCDPISGHVSLFWYQQALGQGPEFLTYFQNEAQLDKSGLPSDRFFAERPEGSVSTLKIQRTQQEDSAVYLCASSFGAGGYQPQHFGDGTRLSIL.

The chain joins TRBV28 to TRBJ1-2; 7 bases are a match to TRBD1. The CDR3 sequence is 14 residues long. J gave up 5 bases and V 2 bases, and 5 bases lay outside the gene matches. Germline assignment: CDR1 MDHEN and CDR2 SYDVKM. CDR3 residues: CASSLRGLRYGYTF. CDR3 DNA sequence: TGTGCCAGCAGTTTAAGGGGGCTTCGGTATGGCTACACCTTC.

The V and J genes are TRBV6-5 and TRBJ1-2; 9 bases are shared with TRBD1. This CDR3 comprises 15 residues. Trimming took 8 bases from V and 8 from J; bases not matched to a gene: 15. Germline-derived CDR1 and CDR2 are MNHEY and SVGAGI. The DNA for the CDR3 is TGTGCCAGCGGGCATCTGGCGGACAGGGGATACGGCTACACCTTC. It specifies CASGHLADRGYGYTF.

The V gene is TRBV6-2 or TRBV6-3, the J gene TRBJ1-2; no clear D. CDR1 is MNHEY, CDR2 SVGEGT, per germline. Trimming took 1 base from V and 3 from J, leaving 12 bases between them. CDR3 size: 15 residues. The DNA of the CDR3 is TGTGCCAGCAGTTACTACCCCCGGGTACACTATGGCTACACCTTC. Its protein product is CASSYYPRVHYGYTF.

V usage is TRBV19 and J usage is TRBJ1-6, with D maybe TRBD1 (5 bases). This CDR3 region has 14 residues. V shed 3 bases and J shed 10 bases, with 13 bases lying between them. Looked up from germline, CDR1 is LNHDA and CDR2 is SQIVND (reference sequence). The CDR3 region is CASSIGAPGSPLHF. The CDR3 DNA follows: TGTGCCAGTAGTATTGGGGCGCCAGGGTCACCCCTCCACTTT.

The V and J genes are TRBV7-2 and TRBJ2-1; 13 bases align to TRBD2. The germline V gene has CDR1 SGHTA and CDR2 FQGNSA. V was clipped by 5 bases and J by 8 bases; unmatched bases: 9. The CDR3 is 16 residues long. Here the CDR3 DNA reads TGTGCCAGCAGCCCGACGGGACTAGCGGGGTTGTATGAGCAGTTCTTC. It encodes CASSPTGLAGLYEQFF.

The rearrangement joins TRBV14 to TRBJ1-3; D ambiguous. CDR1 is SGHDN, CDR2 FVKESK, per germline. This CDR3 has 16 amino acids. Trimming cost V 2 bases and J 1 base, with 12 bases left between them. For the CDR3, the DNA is TGTGCCAGCAGCCAACGAATTCGGGGATCTGGAAACACCATATATTTT. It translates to CASSQRIRGSGNTIYF.